This section outlines one T cell receptor (beta chain) sequence together with its context. These data come from a study of shared T cell receptors in the human thymus. J lost 2 bases, V lost 6 bases, and 7 bases had no gene match. Germline V gene lookup returns CDR1 SNHLY and CDR2 FYNNEI. This CDR3 region has 15 residues. Data came from immunoSEQ multiplex PCR; TCRdb stores just in-frame clones and leaves some out. The sample includes fewer than 700,000 clones, approximately 90% of them seen just once. These data were likewise used in another study, on human thymus T cells. That work adds: Donation came from healthy Finnish infants having corrective surgery for congenital heart defects. Corrective heart surgery yielded resections, and these provided the thymus tissue. Thymic and blood repertoires showed apparently biased V and J gene usage. Related research reported highly overlapping thymic repertoires among unrelated individuals.

The rearrangement links TRBV2 to TRBJ2-3; 8 bases align to TRBD2. This receptor was taken from a boy under two years old with a congenital heart defect. The material sequenced was thymocytes. CDR3 DNA sequence: TGTGCCAGCAGAGTCGGGCGGGAGGCCACAGATACGCAGTATTTT. Protein: CASRVGREATDTQYF. Complete variable domain (other parts from reference TRBV2 and TRBJ2-3): EPEVTQTPSHQVTQMGQEVILRCVPISNHLYFYWYRQILGQKVEFLVSFYNNEISEKSEIFDDQFSVERPDGSNFTLKIRSTKLEDSAMYFCASRVGREATDTQYFGPGTRLTVL.